This entry concerns a single T cell receptor beta chain. Generated by immunoSEQ multiplex PCR, the TCRdb table keeps only in-frame clones and is missing some. The table lists about 160,000 clones, roughly 92% of them singletons. This sample was included in a study of control samples from healthy donors and cancer patients. Germline V lookup: CDR1 MDHEN, CDR2 SYDVKM. This CDR3 contains 14 residues. V lost 1 base and J lost 8, with 11 bases in between. The origin of this receptor is a woman between 25 and 40 years old in good health. The specimen was blood. This chain uses TRBV28 with TRBJ1-4; D is uncertain. The CDR3 sequence is CASSLYGVGEKLFF. CDR3 DNA sequence: TGTGCCAGCAGTTTATATGGGGTTGGGGAAAAACTGTTTTTT.